Listed below are T cell receptor beta chains from one sample, sequenced in a study of blood T cells in healthy people across ages. TCRdb used MiXCR to reprocess the 5' RACE reads, holding one entry per CDR3 protein. The sample lists roughly 1,500,000 distinct CDR3 sequences; about 32% were seen once. Specimen: blood. Receptors were obtained from a woman in her 30s in good health. The CDR3 runs from the conserved cysteine through the conserved F or W. The D gene is left open where the match is weak. Some rows have no size entry. The others give once, few or many, or a class for an expanded clone.

TRBJ2-7 NA NA TRBV9 CASSVAHTSYEQYF TGTGCCAGCAGCGTAGCTCACACTTCCTACGAGCAGTACTTC
TRBJ2-5 NA many TRBV5-1 CASSPDNQETQYF TGCGCCAGCAGCCCCGACAACCAAGAGACCCAGTACTTC
TRBJ2-7 NA NA TRBV20-1 CSVSDGAYEQYF TGCAGTGTGAGTGATGGGGCCTACGAGCAGTACTTC
TRBJ2-1 TRBD2 NA TRBV7-6 CASSLGPSGGNEQFF TGTGCCAGCAGCTTAGGTCCTAGCGGGGGAAATGAGCAGTTCTTC
TRBJ2-1 NA NA TRBV21-1 CASSDEPGPPYNEQFF TGTGCCAGCAGTGACGAACCGGGCCCTCCTTACAATGAGCAGTTCTTC
TRBJ1-1 TRBD1 NA TRBV29-1 CSVALMVTGEAFF TGCAGCGTTGCTCTAATGGTGACAGGGGAAGCTTTCTTT
TRBJ2-1 NA few TRBV24-1 CATSDLHSGDNEQFF TGTGCCACCAGTGATTTGCACTCAGGGGACAATGAGCAGTTCTTC
TRBJ2-5 NA few TRBV6-1 CASSEAWGAQYF TGTGCCAGCAGTGAAGCGTGGGGAGCCCAGTACTTC
TRBJ2-5 NA few TRBV27 CASSFSGLGETQYF TGTGCCAGCAGTTTTTCCGGTTTAGGAGAGACCCAGTACTTC
TRBJ2-5 TRBD1 NA TRBV24-1 CATSESAGGAETQYF TGTGCCACCAGTGAATCCGCAGGGGGCGCTGAGACCCAGTACTTC